This TCR beta chain was found in a study of T cells in Graves' hyperthyroidism and ophthalmopathy. General study findings and limits: A model using 13 V-J features told ophthalmopathy apart from stable hyperthyroidism. Ophthalmopathy prediction by the model preceded onset by a median about 6 months. In blood, most of the thyroid clonotypes expanded above 0.001 were also present.

Clinicians diagnosed patients from clinical symptoms, serum thyroxine and TRAb, thyroid ultrasound and orbital computed tomography. TCR beta CDR3 region amplification was performed from RNA transcripts. First-round RT-PCR of the TCR CDR3 relied on the HTBI primer set. TCRdb re-called the multiplex PCR reads with MiXCR, one entry per CDR3 protein. The repertoire includes nearly 600,000 distinct CDR3 sequences, more than 13% of them detected once, and roughly 7% sits in the top ten. This clonotype was detected many times. Its antigen is not identified. V was trimmed by 1 base and J by 2 bases, leaving 8 bases between them. The CDR3 loop spans 14 amino acids. CDR1 is LGHDT and CDR2 is YNNKEL in the germline V gene (reference sequence).

Sequencing input: blood. This rearrangement joins TRBV3-1 to TRBJ1-2; the D is unclear. This sequence originates from a woman aged 18-29 years with Graves' ophthalmopathy. The CDR3 region has the DNA TGTGCCAGCAGCCAAGGAGAGGTGAACTATGGCTACACCTTC. This translates into CASSQGEVNYGYTF. The whole variable domain, remainder taken from reference TRBV3-1 and TRBJ1-2, is DTAVSQTPKYLVTQMGNDKSIKCEQNLGHDTMYWYKQDSKKFLKIMFSYNNKELIINETVPNRFSPKSPDKAHLNLHINSLELGDSAVYFCASSQGEVNYGYTFGSGTRLTVV.